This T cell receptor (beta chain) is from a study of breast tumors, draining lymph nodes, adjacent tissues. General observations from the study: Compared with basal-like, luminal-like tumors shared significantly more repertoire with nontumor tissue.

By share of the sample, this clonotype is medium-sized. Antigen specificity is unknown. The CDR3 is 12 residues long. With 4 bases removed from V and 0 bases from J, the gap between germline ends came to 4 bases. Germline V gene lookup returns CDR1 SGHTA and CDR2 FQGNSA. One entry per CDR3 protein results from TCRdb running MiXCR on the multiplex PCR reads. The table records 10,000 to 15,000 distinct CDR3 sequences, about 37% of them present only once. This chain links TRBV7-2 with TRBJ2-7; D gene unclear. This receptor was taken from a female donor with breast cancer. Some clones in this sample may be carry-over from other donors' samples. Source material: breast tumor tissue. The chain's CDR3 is CASSSPSYEQYF. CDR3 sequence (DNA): TGTGCCAGCAGCTCCCCCTCCTACGAGCAGTACTTC. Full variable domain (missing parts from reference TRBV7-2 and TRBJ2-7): GAGVSQSPSNKVTEKGKDVELRCDPISGHTALYWYRQSLGQGLEFLIYFQGNSAPDKSGLPSDRFSAERTGGSVSTLTIQRTQQEDSAVYLCASSSPSYEQYFGPGTRLTVT.